The source of this TCR beta chain is a study of blood T cell repertoires in COVID-19. Study-level background: Samples representing acute and convalescent COVID-19 were sourced from the United States, Italy and Spain.

Clones were sequenced by immunoSEQ multiplex PCR, and TCRdb holds only the in-frame ones, with some missing. Here the sample spans approximately 230,000 clones, around 84% being singletons. The table lists this clone with a count of one. Per germline, CDR1 MNHEY and CDR2 SMNVEV (reference sequence). The CDR3 has 14 residues. The V segment lost 5 bases and the J segment 7 bases; nucleotides outside the gene matches: 7. Individuals drawn from approximately 26 US areas were roughly 18 to 95 years old. Cohorts were based on clinical histories the participants reported. Material for sequencing was PBMCs or T cells enriched from blood (not recorded which). The origin of this receptor is a middle-aged man who had recovered from COVID-19. The rearrangement links TRBV27 to TRBJ2-2, with 7 bases identical to TRBD1. Written as DNA, the CDR3 is TGTGCCAGCAGTAGAGGACAGGCTAGCGGGGAGCTGTTTTTT. It translates to CASSRGQASGELFF.